This TCR beta chain was sequenced during a study of graft-versus-host responses after intestinal transplantation. This CDR3 is 14 amino acids long. V dropped 4 bases and J dropped 5; count of bases not matched to a gene: 2. In germline, CDR1 is PRHDT, CDR2 FYEKMQ (reference sequence). For this clone: Its target is not known.

Study-level results: Among recipient marrow samples, GvH clones were found; some appeared first in ileum or blood.

Clones were sequenced by immunoSEQ multiplex PCR, and TCRdb holds only the in-frame ones, with some missing. The sample contains tens of thousands of clones, 85% to 95% of which appear only once. This chain uses TRBV13 with TRBJ2-7; the match to TRBD2 covers 13 bases. The input for sequencing was unstimulated CD8+ T cells sorted from spleen or lymph node cells, taken before intestinal transplant. The receptor was derived from a human donor who received an intestinal transplant. The CDR3 DNA follows: TGTGCCAGCAGCTCGGGACTAGCGGGGAACGAGCAGTACTTC. This encodes CASSSGLAGNEQYF.